This T cell receptor (beta chain) was sequenced in a study of blood T cell repertoires in COVID-19 (TCRdb year 2020). Study-level background: The collaborator samples originated in the United States, Italy and Spain and spanned the acute and convalescent phases of COVID-19. The prospective study material was composed of cDNA or gDNA derived from T cells, B-cell-depleted T cells, or PBMCs. The dataset comprised deeply sampled blood TCRbeta repertoires from subjects exposed to, actively infected with, or recovered from COVID-19. The repertoires were released in a freely available public database intended as a resource for research on the immune response to SARS-CoV-2. Samples were obtained from the ongoing ImmuneRACE study (first 160 participants) and from over 1,000 subjects provided by 6 global collaborators. Nearly every sample came with metadata listing a de-identified subject ID, COVID-19 status, age in years and sex. Where available, HLA class I and class II types were obtained from metadata supplied by the sample provider rather than from assay-based typing. Summary of the overall study and its limitations: The quantity of clinical and demographic metadata differed by source and by participant and was supplied without curation.

Comments on this clone: This clone's antigen is unknown. The input lacks base qualities; no much larger clone sits a single base away.

TCRbeta CDR3 regions were amplified from genomic DNA using the immunoSEQ Assay, a bias-controlled multiplex PCR. The published analysis was carried out like this. The number of nucleated cells in each sample was estimated by amplification of reference gene primers within the assay. Sequence reads were collapsed and filtered to measure the absolute abundance of every unique TCRbeta CDR3 rearrangement. For each sample, productive Simpson clonality was calculated by taking the square root of Simpson's diversity index across productive rearrangements. Imported from immuneACCESS, the table was reduced by TCRdb to in-frame sequences with V and J called. These copies leave out some clones; in studies compared against another copy, an unresolved V gene accounts for under half, and the cause of the remainder is not known. V and J calls and clone size are given by that table; D and trimming were obtained from the DNA. The sample profile shows about 350,000 clones; around 86% of them were found once. The ten largest clones represent about 6% of the sample.

One collaborating source in Seattle enrolled patients while the patients were actively infected and followed the patients over time throughout the course of disease. Whole blood was collected in K2EDTA tubes by collaborating institutions according to the institutions' own protocols. For TCRbeta analysis, collaborators shipped samples in one of three forms: frozen whole blood, isolated PBMCs, or DNA extracted from either of those sample types. Compared with germline, V lacks 5 bases and J lacks 8 bases; bases without a gene match: 14. The CDR3 measures 16 amino acids from cysteine to phenylalanine. Here the CDR3 DNA is all that survives: 48 bases in frame from base 1. From the germline V gene (reference sequence), CDR1 is MNHNY and CDR2 is SVGAGI.

Recombination connected TRBV6-6 to TRBJ1-1; 10 bases in the junction line up with TRBD1. This clonotype originated in a woman aged 50 to 65 with COVID-19, enrolled during active disease. Sequencing input: peripheral blood. CDR3 loop: CASSQEQNRDRGEAFF. The DNA reads as follows: TGTGCCAGCAGTCAGGAACAAAACCGGGACAGGGGCGAAGCTTTCTTT.